These 28 T cell receptor beta chains were all obtained from the same sample, sequenced in a study of blood T cell repertoires in COVID-19. TCRdb's copy holds only in-frame clones and misses some; the assay was immunoSEQ multiplex PCR. This sample has approximately 200,000 clones, with about 88% found just once. Specimen: peripheral blood. These receptor sequences come from a woman aged 25 to 39 with active or convalescent COVID-19.

The chain carries TRBV10-3 and TRBJ1-3; 7 nucleotides line up with TRBD1. V lost 7 bases and J lost 5; bases outside the gene matches: 5. Germline CDR1 reads ENHRY; CDR2 reads SYGVKD. CDR3 size: 13 residues. Written as DNA, the CDR3 is TGTGCCATCAATCCGGGACAGCGAAACACCATATATTTT. This encodes CAINPGQRNTIYF.

CDR3 sequence (DNA): TGTGCCACCAGCGAGGGGGTGAGCAATCAGCCCCAGCATTTT. Translated, it gives CATSEGVSNQPQHF. The chain combines TRBV24-1 with TRBJ1-5; perhaps TRBD1 as D (6 bases). Germline values: CDR1 KGHDR, CDR2 SFDVKD. Trimming cost V 7 bases and J 1 base, with 10 bases left between them. This CDR3 comprises 14 residues.

The chain combines TRBV15 with TRBJ1-1; D remains ambiguous. The CDR3 consists of 14 residues. CDR1 is LNHNV, CDR2 YYDKDF, per germline (reference sequence). V was shortened by 0 bases and J by 0 bases, with 5 bases between the two germline ends. CDR3 DNA sequence: TGTGCCACCAGCAGAGAGGCAGTGAACACTGAAGCTTTCTTT. It specifies CATSREAVNTEAFF.

The chain employs TRBV6-5 and TRBJ1-3, with 9 bases identical to TRBD1. Germline V lookup: CDR1 MNHEY, CDR2 SVGAGI. The CDR3 totals 16 residues. J lost 4 bases, V lost 3 bases, and 7 bases had no gene match. CDR3 in DNA: TGTGCCAGCAGTTATATCGGGACAGGGAGCGGAAACACCATATATTTT. The encoded protein is CASSYIGTGSGNTIYF.

This rearrangement joins TRBV12-5 to TRBJ1-1, with 9 bases fitting TRBD1. CDR1 and CDR2 (germline): LGHNT, FRNRAP. The trim removed 1 base at V and 0 bases at J, leaving 6 bases unmatched. This CDR3 contains 17 residues. The CDR3 is CASGLASTGGMNTEAFF. The DNA of the CDR3 is TGTGCTAGTGGTTTGGCTTCGACAGGGGGGATGAACACTGAAGCTTTCTTT.

The J gene is TRBJ1-4, the V gene TRBV27, with 11 bases that match TRBD1. V shed 4 bases and J 1 base; nucleotides not matched to a gene: 5. From germline, CDR1 is MNHEY and CDR2 SMNVEV (reference sequence). The CDR3 is 17 residues long. CDR3 nucleotide sequence: TGTGCCAGCAGTTCTCGGGACAGGGGGGTAACTAATGAAAAACTGTTTTTT. Its translation is CASSSRDRGVTNEKLFF.

This clone was seen only once. The chain has TRBV14 and TRBJ1-5; D possibly corresponds to TRBD1 (6 bases). The CDR3 loop spans 16 amino acids. V shed 7 bases and J shed 0 bases, with 16 bases lying between them. Germline V lookup: CDR1 SGHDN, CDR2 FVKESK. The CDR3 DNA is TGTGCCAGCATGCGTCAGGGGCCATATAGCAATCAGCCCCAGCATTTT. This translates into CASMRQGPYSNQPQHF.

The J gene is TRBJ1-1, the V gene TRBV7-2, with 7 bases aligning to TRBD1. This CDR3 contains 14 residues. CDR1 and CDR2 (germline): SGHTA, FQGNSA. V was clipped by 3 bases and J by 5 bases; unmatched bases: 6. CDR3: CASSFRQGGTEAFF. The CDR3 DNA sequence: TGTGCCAGCAGCTTCAGACAGGGTGGGACTGAAGCTTTCTTT.

The chain combines TRBV4-1 with TRBJ2-3; TRBD2 is a possible D gene (5 bases). The V gene's germline CDR1 is MGHRA and CDR2 YSYEKL. This CDR3 is 17 amino acids long. Trimming pared 0 bases from V and 1 base from J, leaving 14 bases between. Here the CDR3 reads CASSQDSASRGTDTQYF. CDR3 sequence (DNA): TGCGCCAGCAGCCAAGATTCGGCTAGCAGAGGCACAGATACGCAGTATTTT.

This chain joins TRBV7-9 and TRBJ2-7; 11 bases are a match to TRBD1. V gave up 1 base and J gave up 6 bases; unmatched junction bases: 11. Germline V gene sequence: CDR1 SEHNR, CDR2 FQNEAQ (reference sequence). The CDR3 runs 17 residues. The CDR3 nucleotides are TGTGCCAGCAGCTTAGGCCTGGACAGGGGGCTTCGTCGCGAGCAGTACTTC. This encodes CASSLGLDRGLRREQYF.

J is TRBJ1-1 and V is TRBV9; no firm D call. V was cut by 0 bases and J by 0 bases, with 9 bases left in between. This CDR3 region has 15 residues. Looked up from germline, CDR1 is SGDLS and CDR2 is YYNGEE. The CDR3, as DNA: TGTGCCAGCAGCGTAGGCCGGAGAATGAACACTGAAGCTTTCTTT. Residues: CASSVGRRMNTEAFF.

The J gene is TRBJ1-4, the V gene TRBV19; 8 bases fit TRBD1. The V segment lost 3 bases and the J segment 5 bases; nucleotides outside the gene matches: 14. This CDR3 region has 18 residues. From germline, CDR1 is LNHDA and CDR2 SQIVND (reference sequence). This CDR3 is CASSMRQGYQVTNEKLFF. Here the CDR3 DNA reads TGTGCCAGTAGTATGCGACAGGGGTACCAAGTAACGAATGAAAAACTGTTTTTT.

V gene TRBV4-2 combines with J gene TRBJ1-4; 9 bases agree with TRBD1. Germline trimming cut 4 bases from V and 1 base from J; bases unmatched to any gene: 7. CDR3 length: 17 amino acids. Germline V CDR1 and CDR2: LGHNA, YNFKEQ. The CDR3 nucleotides read TGTGCCAGCAGCCGTACAGGGGGCGCTGGAACTAATGAAAAACTGTTTTTT. Its translation is CASSRTGGAGTNEKLFF.

The chain has TRBV18 and TRBJ2-1, with a weak D call TRBD1 (6 bases). Germline values: CDR1 KGHSH, CDR2 LQKENI. The V end lost 0 bases, the J end lost 1 base, and 10 bases lay between the germline ends. This CDR3 has 16 residues. The CDR3 bases are TGTGCCAGCTCACCACCAGGCAGGGGATCCTACAATGAGCAGTTCTTC. It yields the protein CASSPPGRGSYNEQFF.

The chain joins TRBV6-2 or TRBV6-3 to TRBJ1-5; D gene uncertain. V lost 2 bases to trimming and J lost 4 bases, with 18 bases between them. Germline CDR1 MNHEY, CDR2 SVGEGT. This CDR3 spans 17 amino acids. The CDR3 DNA is TGTGCCAGCAGTTACACCCCGGCGCGGGGTGGGAATCAGCCCCAGCATTTT. Residues: CASSYTPARGGNQPQHF.

The chain combines TRBV29-1 with TRBJ2-3, with 10 bases identical to TRBD1. The germline CDR1 and CDR2 sequences are SQVTM and ANQGSEA. V gave up 0 bases and J gave up 4 bases; unmatched junction bases: 7. The CDR3 has 16 residues. The CDR3 loop is CSVEDLVTGGADTQYF. CDR3 coding DNA: TGCAGCGTTGAAGATCTAGTGACAGGGGGCGCAGATACGCAGTATTTT.

V and J are TRBV3-1 (or the pseudogene TRBV3-2) and TRBJ1-2; D might be TRBD1 (5 bases). The length of the CDR3 is 14 residues. The germline gives CDR1 LGHDT, CDR2 YNNKEL (reference sequence). Trimming shortened V by 4 bases and J by 6 bases, and 15 bases separated the two germline ends. The CDR3 region has the DNA TGTGCCAGCAGCCCCCGGGGGTCGAGGAATGGCTACACCTTC. The encoded protein is CASSPRGSRNGYTF.

The CDR3 here is CASSLYGWNEQFF. Written as DNA, the CDR3 is TGTGCCAGCAGCTTATACGGGTGGAATGAGCAGTTCTTC. The rearrangement uses TRBV7-2 and TRBJ2-1; no definite D call. The CDR3 contains 13 residues. Germline CDR1 and CDR2: SGHTA and FQGNSA. V was pared by 2 bases and J by 7 bases, with 9 bases between.

The chain has TRBV4-1 and TRBJ1-1; no reliable D call. Trimming took off 3 bases at V and 10 bases at J, with 12 bases between the two ends. Germline lookup yields CDR1 MGHRA and CDR2 YSYEKL. The CDR3 totals 12 residues. CDR3 nucleotide sequence: TGCGCCAGCAGCCAGGGTGGGTCGGGAGCTTTCTTT. Translation: CASSQGGSGAFF.

This clone has a handful of counts. V gene TRBV30 combines with J gene TRBJ2-7; 7 positions match TRBD1. Trimming at V came to 3 bases and at J to 7 bases, leaving 6 bases not matched to a gene. This CDR3 is 12 amino acids long. Germline V lookup: CDR1 GTSNPN, CDR2 SVGIG (reference sequence). CDR3 loop: CAWSDRALEQYF. The CDR3 DNA sequence: TGTGCCTGGAGCGACAGGGCCTTGGAGCAGTACTTC.

The table lists this clone with a few counts. This chain links TRBV28 with TRBJ2-7, with a tentative D call TRBD1 (5 bases). The V and J ends lost 7 bases and 7 bases respectively, with 14 bases between them. Germline V CDR1 and CDR2: MDHEN, SYDVKM. The CDR3 is 12 amino acids. Here the CDR3 DNA reads TGTGCCAGCAACGGAGACAGTTGGGAGCAGTACTTC. Its translation: CASNGDSWEQYF.

This chain links TRBV6-5 with TRBJ1-3; possible D gene TRBD1, 6 bases. CDR1 and CDR2 (germline): MNHEY, SVGAGI. The CDR3 is made up of 15 amino acids. V lost 2 bases and J 1 base, leaving 9 bases between the germline ends. The CDR3 DNA follows: TGTGCCAGCAGTTACGGACAGAGGTCTGGAAACACCATATATTTT. Translation: CASSYGQRSGNTIYF.

The rearrangement uses TRBV6-5 and TRBJ2-7, with TRBD1 matching 7 bases. CDR1 is MNHEY and CDR2 is SVGAGI in the germline V gene. The CDR3 spans 16 residues. V lost 0 bases and J lost 6; bases outside the gene matches: 11. The chain's CDR3 is CASSYSLDRVLAEQYF. The CDR3 coding sequence is TGTGCCAGCAGTTACTCATTAGACAGGGTGTTAGCCGAGCAGTACTTC.

This chain links TRBV12-3 or TRBV12-4 with TRBJ1-2, with TRBD1 identical over 7 bases. CDR3 size: 13 residues. The V segment lost 5 bases and the J segment 3 bases; nucleotides outside the gene matches: 3. The CDR3 coding sequence is TGTGCCAGCAGTCTCCAGGGGGACTATGGCTACACCTTC. As protein: CASSLQGDYGYTF.

The V gene is TRBV6-5, the J gene TRBJ2-1; 9 nucleotides agree with TRBD2. The V gene's germline CDR1 is MNHEY and CDR2 SVGAGI. The CDR3 covers 15 residues. Trimming cost V 6 bases and J 14 bases; bases outside gene matches: 17. The CDR3 loop is CASRPITLAGIGEFF. The CDR3 DNA reads as TGTGCCAGCAGACCTATAACGCTAGCGGGGATAGGGGAGTTCTTC.

The chain combines TRBV18 with TRBJ1-5, with D perhaps matching TRBD1 (6 bases). Germline CDR1 KGHSH, CDR2 LQKENI. Trimming pared 3 bases from V and 1 base from J, leaving 7 bases between. CDR3 length: 14 amino acids. The DNA for the CDR3 is TGTGCCAGCTCACCCGGACAGAGCAATCAGCCCCAGCATTTT. Its protein product is CASSPGQSNQPQHF.

This clone was counted only a few times. The V call is TRBV28, the J call TRBJ2-1; D call uncertain. The CDR3 runs to 14 residues. Per germline, CDR1 MDHEN and CDR2 SYDVKM. Trimming cost V 5 bases and J 3 bases, with 11 bases left between them. CDR3 nucleotide sequence: TGTGCCAGCAGTCCCCGAGAGAGCTACAATGAGCAGTTCTTC. It is translated as CASSPRESYNEQFF. The full variable domain, its missing parts supplied by reference TRBV28 and TRBJ2-1, is DVKVTQSSRYLVKRTGEKVFLECVQDMDHENMFWYRQDPGLGLRLIYFSYDVKMKEKGDIPEGYSVSREKKERFSLILESASTNQTSMYLCASSPRESYNEQFFGPGTRLTVL.

The genes are TRBV19 and TRBJ1-5, with D possibly matching TRBD1 (5 bases). Trimming left V 3 bases short and J 6 bases short, with 12 bases between. Germline V gene data show CDR1 as LNHDA and CDR2 as SQIVND (reference sequence). The CDR3 contains 14 residues. The CDR3 DNA follows: TGTGCCAGTAGTATCAGCGGGGCAGGTCAGCCCCAGCATTTT. This translates into CASSISGAGQPQHF. Full variable domain (missing parts from reference TRBV19 and TRBJ1-5): DGGITQSPKYLFRKEGQNVTLSCEQNLNHDAMYWYRQDPGQGLRLIYYSQIVNDFQKGDIAEGYSVSREKKESFPLTVTSAQKNPTAFYLCASSISGAGQPQHFGDGTRLSIL.